The present T cell receptor (beta chain) was sequenced within a study of cytomegalovirus exposure and HLA in healthy donors. Overall study findings and caveats: The authors later linked a missense DCLRE1C variant to TCR beta V- and J-gene trimming. Reports credit the classifier with highly specific, highly sensitive diagnosis of cytomegalovirus status. Common viral pathogens seemed to be connected with several of the most significant clusters, according to a later analysis. Associated with cytomegalovirus, according to the listing, were approximately 160 TCR beta chains.

The study ran its PCR with 60 Vbeta and 13 Jbeta primers. Profiled with immunoSEQ multiplex PCR; TCRdb holds only in-frame clones, not every one. The table includes 90,000 to 120,000 clones, around two thirds detected once. There are 16 residues in the CDR3. The germline CDR1 and CDR2 sequences are MGHRA and YSYEKL. Trimming at V came to 0 bases and at J to 1 base, leaving 1 base not matched to a gene. With regard to this clone: The antigen is not known.

The rearrangement uses TRBV4-1 and TRBJ1-5; 9 nucleotides align to TRBD1. This receptor was obtained from a man aged 50-59 years in good health and CMV-seropositive. Sequencing was carried out using PBMCs. CDR3 region: CASSQETGGSNQPQHF. In DNA form, the CDR3 reads TGCGCCAGCAGCCAAGAGACAGGGGGAAGCAATCAGCCCCAGCATTTT.